This T cell receptor (beta chain) was sequenced for a study of cytomegalovirus exposure and HLA in healthy donors. On the study more broadly: Previous work identified roughly 110 million unique TCR beta sequences from around 200 million T cells.

Looked up from germline, CDR1 is MDHEN and CDR2 is SYDVKM. The CDR3 spans 11 residues. Primers included in the PCR were 60 Vbeta and 13 Jbeta primers. TCRdb's copy holds only in-frame clones and misses some; the assay was immunoSEQ multiplex PCR. This sample has approximately 84,000 clones, with 78% found just once. Though nominally healthy at sampling, donors likely had unrecorded immune exposures. This clone was picked up a small number of times. An end of the junction does not agree with germline; a read error may underlie this. The material sequenced was PBMCs. This chain joins TRBV28 and TRBJ1-2, with 7 bases matching TRBD1. The TCR comes from a male donor in good health and CMV-seropositive. CDR3 DNA sequence: TGTGCCAGCAGTCAGACCCGGGACAGAGTCTTC. Its translation: CASSQTRDRVF.